The clone carrying this T cell receptor (beta chain) was detected ten times or more. These data come from a study of T-cell reconstitution after alpha-beta-depleted transplantation in children. Germline-derived CDR1 and CDR2 are ENHRY and SYGVKD. The CDR3 length is 16 residues. The junction had 12 bases not matched to a gene; V was cut back by 11 bases and J by 2 bases. Unique molecular identifiers were incorporated when the TCRbeta library was constructed. TCRdb re-analysed the PCR reads in MiXCR, keeping a single row per CDR3 protein. The profile shows about 610,000 distinct CDR3 sequences, over 9.5% of them singletons.

The clonotype originates from a human donor who donated a stem cell graft to a child with acute myeloid leukemia. The chain is built from TRBV10-3 and TRBJ2-3; 11 bases are shared with TRBD2. The material was PBMCs from the stem cell graft donor, obtained from the stem cell graft. The CDR3 region has the DNA TGTGCCGCCACCCCACTAGCGGGGGAAGACACAGATACGCAGTATTTT. As protein: CAATPLAGEDTDTQYF.